This T cell receptor beta chain emerged from a study of blood T cell repertoires in COVID-19. Across the whole study: The samples span acute and convalescent COVID-19 from the United States, Italy and Spain.

In the original processing: Cell counts per sample came from amplifying reference gene primers. TCRdb keeps only in-frame clones here, not all; method: immunoSEQ multiplex PCR. V and J calls and clone size come straight from that table; D and trimming were deduced from the DNA. The table lists hundreds of thousands of clones, over 75% of them singletons. This CDR3 is built from 15 residues. Between the trimmed V and J ends, which lost 6 bases and 1 base, there was a span of 13 bases. Looked up from germline, CDR1 is GTSNPN and CDR2 is SVGIG (reference sequence). The J gene is TRBJ1-6, the V gene TRBV30, with D uncertain. The origin of this receptor is a woman between 50 and 59 years old who had recovered from COVID-19. Sequenced material: peripheral blood. The chain's CDR3 is CACSPGESYNSPLHF. Written as DNA, the CDR3 is TGTGCCTGCTCTCCCGGGGAATCCTATAATTCACCCCTCCACTTT.